This TCR beta chain came from a study of blood T cell repertoires in COVID-19 (dated by TCRdb to 2018 to 2020). Some background on the complete study: Collaborator samples came from the United States, Italy and Spain and covered acute and convalescent phases of COVID-19. The material from the prospective study consisted of cDNA or gDNA derived from T cells, B-cell-depleted T cells, or PBMCs. Samples came from the ongoing ImmuneRACE study (first 160 participants) plus 1,254 subjects from 6 global collaborators. Nearly every sample came with metadata listing a de-identified subject ID, COVID-19 status, age in years and sex. Where available, HLA class I and class II types were taken from metadata supplied by the sample provider and were not determined by assay-based typing. The repertoires were released in a freely available public database intended as a resource for research on the immune response to SARS-CoV-2. Deeply sampled blood TCRbeta repertoires from subjects exposed to, actively infected with, or recovered from COVID-19 were included in the dataset.

TCRbeta CDR3 regions were amplified from genomic DNA using the immunoSEQ Assay, a bias-controlled multiplex PCR. Per the authors' processing: The number of nucleated cells in each sample was estimated from the amplification of reference gene primers within the assay. Sequence reads were collapsed and filtered to measure the absolute abundance of every unique TCRbeta CDR3 rearrangement. For each sample, productive Simpson clonality was calculated by taking the square root of Simpson's diversity index across productive rearrangements. TCRdb retrieved this table from immuneACCESS and kept in-frame rearrangements only. Not all clones are present; in checked studies, unresolved V genes account for under half, and no reason is known for the remainder. V, J and clone size derive from that table, while D and trimming were established from the DNA sequence. The sample table records 200,000 to 250,000 clones; 60% to 85% of these occur just once. Together, the top ten hold 7% to 8.5% of the sample.

At the junction V is shortened by 4 bases and J by 1 base, with 18 bases in between. The CDR3 has 17 amino acids, counting the end cysteine and phenylalanine. Left in the record is the CDR3 DNA by itself, 51 bases read in frame from the first base. Sequences LNHDA (CDR1) and SQIVND (CDR2) are obtained from the germline V gene (reference sequence). With respect to this clone: Its antigen specificity is not known. No much larger clone exists at a distance of one base, and base qualities are not known.

What the research found in general, with its limitations: The quantity of clinical and demographic metadata differed by source and by participant and was supplied without curation.

Each collaborating institution followed its own protocols to collect whole blood in K2EDTA tubes. For TCRbeta analysis, collaborator samples were shipped as frozen whole blood, as isolated PBMCs, or as DNA extracted from either sample type. Sequencing used peripheral blood. This sequence originates from a woman between 65 and 79 years old with acute or convalescent COVID-19. The V and J genes are TRBV19 and TRBJ2-3; TRBD1 is a possible D gene, resting on 6 matching bases. The CDR3 protein is CASSTFTGNSGTDTQYF. The DNA reads TGTGCCAGTAGTACTTTCACAGGGAATTCAGGCACAGATACGCAGTATTTT.